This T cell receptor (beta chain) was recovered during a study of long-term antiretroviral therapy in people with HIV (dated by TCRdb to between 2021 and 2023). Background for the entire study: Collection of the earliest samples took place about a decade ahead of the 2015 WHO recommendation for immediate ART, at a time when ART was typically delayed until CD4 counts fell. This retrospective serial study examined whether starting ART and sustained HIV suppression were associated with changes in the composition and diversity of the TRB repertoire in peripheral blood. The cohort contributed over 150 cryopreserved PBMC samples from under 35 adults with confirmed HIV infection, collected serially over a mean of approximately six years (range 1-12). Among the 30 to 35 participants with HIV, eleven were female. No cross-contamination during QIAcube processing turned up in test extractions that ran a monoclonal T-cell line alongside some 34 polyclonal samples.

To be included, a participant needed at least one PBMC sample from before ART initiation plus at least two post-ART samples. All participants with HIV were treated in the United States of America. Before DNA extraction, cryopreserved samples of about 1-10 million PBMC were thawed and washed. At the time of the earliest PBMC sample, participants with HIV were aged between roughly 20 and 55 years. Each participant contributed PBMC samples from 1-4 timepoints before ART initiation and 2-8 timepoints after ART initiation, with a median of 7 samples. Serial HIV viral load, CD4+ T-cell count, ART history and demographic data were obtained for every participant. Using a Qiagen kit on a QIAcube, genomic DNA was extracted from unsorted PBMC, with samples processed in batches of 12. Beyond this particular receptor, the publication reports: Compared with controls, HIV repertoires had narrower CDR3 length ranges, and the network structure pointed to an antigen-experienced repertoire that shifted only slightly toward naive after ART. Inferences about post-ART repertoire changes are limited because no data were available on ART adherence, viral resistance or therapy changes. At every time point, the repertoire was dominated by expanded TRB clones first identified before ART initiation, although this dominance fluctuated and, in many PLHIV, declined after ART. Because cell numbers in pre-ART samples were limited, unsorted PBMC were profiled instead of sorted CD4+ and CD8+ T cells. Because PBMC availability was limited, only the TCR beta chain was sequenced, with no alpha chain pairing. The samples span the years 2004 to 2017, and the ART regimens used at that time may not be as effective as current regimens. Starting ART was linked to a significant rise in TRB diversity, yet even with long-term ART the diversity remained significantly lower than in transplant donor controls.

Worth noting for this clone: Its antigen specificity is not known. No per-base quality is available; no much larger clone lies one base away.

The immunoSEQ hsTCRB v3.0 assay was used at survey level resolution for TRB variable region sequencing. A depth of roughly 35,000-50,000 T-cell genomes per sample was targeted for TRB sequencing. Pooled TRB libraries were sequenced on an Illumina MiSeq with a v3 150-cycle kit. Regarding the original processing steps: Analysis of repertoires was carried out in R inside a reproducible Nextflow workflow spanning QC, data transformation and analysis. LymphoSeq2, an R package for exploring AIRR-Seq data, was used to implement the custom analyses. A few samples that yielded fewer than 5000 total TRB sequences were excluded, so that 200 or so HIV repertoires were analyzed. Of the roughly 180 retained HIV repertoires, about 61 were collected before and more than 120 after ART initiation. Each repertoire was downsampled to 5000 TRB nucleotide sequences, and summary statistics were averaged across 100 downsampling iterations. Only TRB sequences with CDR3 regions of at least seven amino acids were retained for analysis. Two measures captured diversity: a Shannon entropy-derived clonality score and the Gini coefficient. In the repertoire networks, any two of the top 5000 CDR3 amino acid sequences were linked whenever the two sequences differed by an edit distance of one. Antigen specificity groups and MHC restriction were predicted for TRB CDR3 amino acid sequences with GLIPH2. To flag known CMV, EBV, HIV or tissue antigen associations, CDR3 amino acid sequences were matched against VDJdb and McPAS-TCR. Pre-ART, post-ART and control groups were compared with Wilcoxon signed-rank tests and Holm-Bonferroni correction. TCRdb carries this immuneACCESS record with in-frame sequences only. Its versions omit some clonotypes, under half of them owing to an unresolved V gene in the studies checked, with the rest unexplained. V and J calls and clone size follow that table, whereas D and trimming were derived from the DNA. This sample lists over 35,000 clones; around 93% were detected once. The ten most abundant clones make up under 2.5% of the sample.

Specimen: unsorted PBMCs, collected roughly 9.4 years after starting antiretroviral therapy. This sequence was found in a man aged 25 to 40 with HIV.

The sequence in DNA is TGCGCCAGCAGCTTGTTGGGCTCCTATAATTCACCCCTCCACTTT. This gives the protein CASSLLGSYNSPLHF. Rearrangement joined TRBV5-1 to TRBJ1-6; the D gene remains uncertain. The junction shows trimming of 1 base on V and 0 bases on J, plus 5 bases between the germline ends. CDR1 SGHRS and CDR2 YFSETQ are derived from the germline V gene. The CDR3, cysteine through phenylalanine, is 15 amino acids long. The only DNA kept is the CDR3, 45 bases in frame from the first base.